What follows describes a single TCR beta chain. The antigen remains unidentified. Deep was the level used in running the assay. Some clones are missing from TCRdb's copy, which holds only in-frame ones; the method was immunoSEQ multiplex PCR. The sample records about 1.5 million clones, roughly 97% being singletons. The CDR3 length is 11 residues. Germline V CDR1 and CDR2: DFQATT, SNEGSKA (reference sequence). V shed 6 bases and J 8 bases; nucleotides not matched to a gene: 6. The data derive from a study of shared clonotypes between healthy human individuals. Overall study results and limits: When naive CD4 clonotypes were compared across several donors, approximately 5% were shared.

The chain uses TRBV20-1 and TRBJ1-2, with 7 positions matching TRBD1. This receptor was identified in a man aged 25-40 years in good health. Specimen: naive CD4+ T cells sorted from blood. Described subset: CD45RA+ positively selected. The CDR3 protein is CSAGGYRGYTF. For the CDR3, the DNA is TGCAGTGCAGGGGGCTATAGAGGCTACACCTTC.